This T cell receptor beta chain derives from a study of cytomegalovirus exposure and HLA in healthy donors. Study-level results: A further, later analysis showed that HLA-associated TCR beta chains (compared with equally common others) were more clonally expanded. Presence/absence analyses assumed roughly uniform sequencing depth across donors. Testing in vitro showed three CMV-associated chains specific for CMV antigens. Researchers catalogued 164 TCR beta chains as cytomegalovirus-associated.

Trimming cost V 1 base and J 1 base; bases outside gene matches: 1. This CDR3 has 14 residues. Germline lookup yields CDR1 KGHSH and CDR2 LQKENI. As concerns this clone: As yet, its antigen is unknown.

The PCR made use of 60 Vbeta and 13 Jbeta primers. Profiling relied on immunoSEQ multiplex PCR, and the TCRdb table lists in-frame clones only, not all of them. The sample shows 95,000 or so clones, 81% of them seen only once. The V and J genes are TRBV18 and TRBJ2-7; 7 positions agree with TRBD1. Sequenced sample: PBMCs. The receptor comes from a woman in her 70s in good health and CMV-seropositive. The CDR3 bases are TGTGCCAGCTCACCACAGGACAGGTCCTACGAGCAGTACTTC. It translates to CASSPQDRSYEQYF.